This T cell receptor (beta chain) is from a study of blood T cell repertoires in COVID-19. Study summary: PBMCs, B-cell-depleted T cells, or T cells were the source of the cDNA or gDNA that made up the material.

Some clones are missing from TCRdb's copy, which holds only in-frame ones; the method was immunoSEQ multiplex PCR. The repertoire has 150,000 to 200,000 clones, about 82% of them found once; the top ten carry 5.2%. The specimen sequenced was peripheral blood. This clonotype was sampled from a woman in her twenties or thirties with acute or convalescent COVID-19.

CDR3 in DNA: TGTGCCAGCAGCTTAGGGGCCAACACTGAAGCTTTCTTT. Its protein is CASSLGANTEAFF. The chain employs TRBV7-7 and TRBJ1-1, with D unclear. Germline V gene sequence: CDR1 SSHAT, CDR2 FNYEAQ (reference sequence). The CDR3 spans 13 residues. The ends were cut back, 1 base at V and 2 bases at J, with 5 bases in the middle. The full variable domain, its missing parts supplied by reference TRBV7-7 and TRBJ1-1, is GAGVSQSPRYKVTKRGQDVTLRCDPISSHATLYWYQQALGQGPEFLTYFNYEAQPDKSGLPSDRFSAERPEGSISTLTIQRTEQRDSAMYRCASSLGANTEAFFGQGTRLTVV.